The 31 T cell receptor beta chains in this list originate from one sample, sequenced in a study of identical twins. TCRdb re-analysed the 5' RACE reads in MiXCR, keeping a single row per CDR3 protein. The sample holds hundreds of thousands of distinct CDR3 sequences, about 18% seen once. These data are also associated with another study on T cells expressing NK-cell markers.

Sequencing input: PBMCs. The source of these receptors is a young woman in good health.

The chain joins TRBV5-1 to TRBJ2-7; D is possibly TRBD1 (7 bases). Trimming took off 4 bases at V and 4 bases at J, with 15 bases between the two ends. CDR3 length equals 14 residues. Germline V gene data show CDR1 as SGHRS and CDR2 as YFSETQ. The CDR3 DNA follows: TGCGCCAGCAGCGGAGGAGGGGGCGAATACGAGCAGTACTTC. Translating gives CASSGGGGEYEQYF. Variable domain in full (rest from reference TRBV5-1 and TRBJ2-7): KAGVTQTPRYLIKTRGQQVTLSCSPISGHRSVSWYQQTPGQGLQFLFEYFSETQRNKGNFPGRFSGRQFSNSRSEMNVSTLELGDSALYLCASSGGGGEYEQYFGPGTRLTVT.

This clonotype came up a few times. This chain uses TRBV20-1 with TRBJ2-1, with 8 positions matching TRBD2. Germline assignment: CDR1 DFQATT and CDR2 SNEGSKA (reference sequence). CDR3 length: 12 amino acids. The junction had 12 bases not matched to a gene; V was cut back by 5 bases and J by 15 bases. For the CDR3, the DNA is TGCAGTGCTCCCCACCGGGGACTAGATGTGTTCTTC. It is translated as CSAPHRGLDVFF.

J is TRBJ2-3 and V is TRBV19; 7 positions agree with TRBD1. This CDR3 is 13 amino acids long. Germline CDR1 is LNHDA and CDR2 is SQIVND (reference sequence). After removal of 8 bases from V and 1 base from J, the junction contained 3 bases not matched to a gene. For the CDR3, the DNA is TGTGCCAGTGAAGGGGGCGGCACAGATACGCAGTATTTT. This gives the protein CASEGGGTDTQYF.

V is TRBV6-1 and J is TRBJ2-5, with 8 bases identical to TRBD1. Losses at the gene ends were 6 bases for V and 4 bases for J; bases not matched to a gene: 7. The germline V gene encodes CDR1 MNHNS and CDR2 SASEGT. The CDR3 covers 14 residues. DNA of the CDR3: TGTGCCAGCAGCTGGACAGGGAAGGGAGAGACCCAGTACTTC. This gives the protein CASSWTGKGETQYF.

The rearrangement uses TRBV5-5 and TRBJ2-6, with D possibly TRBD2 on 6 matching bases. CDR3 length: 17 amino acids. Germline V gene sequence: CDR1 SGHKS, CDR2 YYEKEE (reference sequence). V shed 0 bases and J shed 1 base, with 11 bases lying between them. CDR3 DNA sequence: TGTGCCAGCAGCTTGGACGGGCTAGCGTCTGGGGCCAACGTCCTGACTTTC. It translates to CASSLDGLASGANVLTF.

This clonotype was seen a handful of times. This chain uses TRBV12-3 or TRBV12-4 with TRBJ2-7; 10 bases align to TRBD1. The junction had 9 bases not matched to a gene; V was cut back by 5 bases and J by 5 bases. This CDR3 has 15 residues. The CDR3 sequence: CASSPRDRGSHEQYF. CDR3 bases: TGTGCCAGCAGTCCCCGGGACAGGGGTAGTCACGAGCAGTACTTC.

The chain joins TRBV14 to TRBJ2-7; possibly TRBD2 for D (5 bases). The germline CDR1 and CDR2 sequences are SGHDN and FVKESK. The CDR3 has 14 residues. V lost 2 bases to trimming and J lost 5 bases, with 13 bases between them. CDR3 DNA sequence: TGTGCCAGCAGCCAACTTCTAAGAGGGAACGAGCAGTACTTC. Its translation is CASSQLLRGNEQYF.

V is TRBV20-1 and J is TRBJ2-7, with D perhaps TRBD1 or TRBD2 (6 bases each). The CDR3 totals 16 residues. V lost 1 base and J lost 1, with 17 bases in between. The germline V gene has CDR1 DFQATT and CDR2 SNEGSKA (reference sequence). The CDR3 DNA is TGCAGTGCTAGAGTAGGGGGGCTAAGCCCTTCCTACGAGCAGTACTTC. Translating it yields CSARVGGLSPSYEQYF.

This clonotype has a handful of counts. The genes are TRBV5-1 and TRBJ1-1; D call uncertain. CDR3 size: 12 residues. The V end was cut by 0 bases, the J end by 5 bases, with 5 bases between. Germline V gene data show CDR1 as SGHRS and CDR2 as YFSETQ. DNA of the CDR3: TGCGCCAGCAGCTTGGTGGAGACTGAAGCTTTCTTT. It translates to CASSLVETEAFF.

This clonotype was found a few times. This CDR3 reads CATSREQKLFF. CDR3 sequence (DNA): TGTGCCACCAGCAGAGAACAAAAACTGTTTTTT. The rearrangement links TRBV15 to TRBJ1-4; D is unclear. The CDR3 consists of 11 residues. Deletions cut 0 bases from V and 9 bases from J, with 2 bases between. Germline V gene lookup returns CDR1 LNHNV and CDR2 YYDKDF (reference sequence).

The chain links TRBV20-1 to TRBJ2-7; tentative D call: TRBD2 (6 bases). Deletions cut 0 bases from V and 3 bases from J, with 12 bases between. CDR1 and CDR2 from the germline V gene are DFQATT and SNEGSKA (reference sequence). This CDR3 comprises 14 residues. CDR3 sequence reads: CSARDRRESYEQYF. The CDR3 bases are TGCAGTGCTAGAGATCGGCGGGAAAGCTACGAGCAGTACTTC.

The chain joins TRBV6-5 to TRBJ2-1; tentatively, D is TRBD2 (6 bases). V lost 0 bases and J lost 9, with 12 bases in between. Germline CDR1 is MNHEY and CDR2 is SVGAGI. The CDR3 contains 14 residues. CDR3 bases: TGTGCCAGCAGTTACTCCGGGGACTTCGGTGAGCAGTTCTTC. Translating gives CASSYSGDFGEQFF.

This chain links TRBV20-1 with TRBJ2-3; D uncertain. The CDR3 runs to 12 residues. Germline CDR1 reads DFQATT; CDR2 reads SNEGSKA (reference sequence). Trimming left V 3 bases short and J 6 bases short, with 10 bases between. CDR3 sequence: CSASIVGDTQYF. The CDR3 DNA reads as TGCAGTGCTAGCATAGTTGGGGATACGCAGTATTTT.

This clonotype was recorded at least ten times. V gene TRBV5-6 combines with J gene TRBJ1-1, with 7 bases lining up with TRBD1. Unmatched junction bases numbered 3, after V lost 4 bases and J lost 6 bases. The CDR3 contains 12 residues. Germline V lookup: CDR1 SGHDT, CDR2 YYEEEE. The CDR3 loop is CASSPGTAEAFF. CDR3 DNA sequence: TGTGCCAGCAGCCCAGGGACAGCTGAAGCTTTCTTT.

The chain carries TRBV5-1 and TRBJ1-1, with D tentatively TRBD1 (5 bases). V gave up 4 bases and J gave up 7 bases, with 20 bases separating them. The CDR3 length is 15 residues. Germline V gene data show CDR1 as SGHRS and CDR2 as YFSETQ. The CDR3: CASSPVGRQGGEAFF. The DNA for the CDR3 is TGCGCCAGCAGCCCGGTGGGACGTCAGGGTGGTGAAGCTTTCTTT.

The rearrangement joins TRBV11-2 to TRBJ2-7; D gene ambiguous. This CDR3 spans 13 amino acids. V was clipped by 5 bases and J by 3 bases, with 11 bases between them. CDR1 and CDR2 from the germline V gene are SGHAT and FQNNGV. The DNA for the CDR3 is TGTGCCAGCAGCATACAAAAGGGCTACGAGCAGTACTTC. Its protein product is CASSIQKGYEQYF.

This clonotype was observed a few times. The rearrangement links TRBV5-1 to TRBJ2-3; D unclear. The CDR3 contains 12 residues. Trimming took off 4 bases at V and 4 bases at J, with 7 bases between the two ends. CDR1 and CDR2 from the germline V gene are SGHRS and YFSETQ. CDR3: CASSRQADTQYF. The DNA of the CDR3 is TGCGCCAGCAGCCGACAAGCAGATACGCAGTATTTT.

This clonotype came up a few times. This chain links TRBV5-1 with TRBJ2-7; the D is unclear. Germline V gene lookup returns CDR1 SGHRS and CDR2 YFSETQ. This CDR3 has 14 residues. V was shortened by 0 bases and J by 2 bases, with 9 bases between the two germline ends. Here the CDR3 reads CASSLVTTTYEQYF. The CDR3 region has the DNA TGCGCCAGCAGCTTGGTTACAACCACCTACGAGCAGTACTTC.

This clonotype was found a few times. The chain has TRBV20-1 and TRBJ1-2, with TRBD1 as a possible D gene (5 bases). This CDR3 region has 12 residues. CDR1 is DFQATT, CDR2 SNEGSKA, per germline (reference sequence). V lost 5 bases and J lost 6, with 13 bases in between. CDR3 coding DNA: TGCAGTGCTCCCGGGACCTCGGATGGCTACACCTTC. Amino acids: CSAPGTSDGYTF.

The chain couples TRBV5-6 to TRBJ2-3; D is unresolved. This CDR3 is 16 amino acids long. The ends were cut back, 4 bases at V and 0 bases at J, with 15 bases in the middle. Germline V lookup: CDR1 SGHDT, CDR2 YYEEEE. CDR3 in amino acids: CASSRDGTASTDTQYF. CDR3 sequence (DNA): TGTGCCAGCAGCCGAGACGGAACCGCTAGCACAGATACGCAGTATTTT.

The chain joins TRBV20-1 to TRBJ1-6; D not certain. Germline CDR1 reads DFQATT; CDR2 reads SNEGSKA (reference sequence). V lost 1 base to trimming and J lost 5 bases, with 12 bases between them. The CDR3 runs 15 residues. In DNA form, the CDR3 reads TGCAGTGCTAGAGCCGCGGCCAGAGATAATTCACCCCTCCACTTT. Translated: CSARAAARDNSPLHF.

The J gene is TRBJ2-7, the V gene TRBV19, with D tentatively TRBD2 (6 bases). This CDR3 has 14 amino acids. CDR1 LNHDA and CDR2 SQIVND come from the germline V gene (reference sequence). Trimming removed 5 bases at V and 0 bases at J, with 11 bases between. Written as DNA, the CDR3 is TGTGCCAGTAGTTCCCGGGACTTCTCCTACGAGCAGTACTTC. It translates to CASSSRDFSYEQYF.

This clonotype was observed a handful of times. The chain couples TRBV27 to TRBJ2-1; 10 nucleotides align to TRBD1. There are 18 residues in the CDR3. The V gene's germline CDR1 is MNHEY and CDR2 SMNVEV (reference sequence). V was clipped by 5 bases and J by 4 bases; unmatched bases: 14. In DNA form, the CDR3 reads TGTGCCAGCAGTAGTCGGGACAGGGGCCCGGCCCTATACAATGAGCAGTTCTTC. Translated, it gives CASSSRDRGPALYNEQFF.

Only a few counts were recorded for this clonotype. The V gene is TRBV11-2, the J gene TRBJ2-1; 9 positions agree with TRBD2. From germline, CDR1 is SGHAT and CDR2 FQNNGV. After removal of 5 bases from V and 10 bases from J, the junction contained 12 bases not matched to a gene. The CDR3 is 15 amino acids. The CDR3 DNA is TGTGCCAGCAGCGGGACTAGCCAACCCAAGTGGGAGCAGTTCTTC. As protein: CASSGTSQPKWEQFF.

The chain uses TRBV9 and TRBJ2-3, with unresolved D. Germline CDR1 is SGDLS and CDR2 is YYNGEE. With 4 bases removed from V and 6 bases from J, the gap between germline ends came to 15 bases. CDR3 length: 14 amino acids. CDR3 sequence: CASSPRPLPDTQYF. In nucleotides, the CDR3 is TGTGCCAGCAGCCCCCGGCCTCTACCGGATACGCAGTATTTT.

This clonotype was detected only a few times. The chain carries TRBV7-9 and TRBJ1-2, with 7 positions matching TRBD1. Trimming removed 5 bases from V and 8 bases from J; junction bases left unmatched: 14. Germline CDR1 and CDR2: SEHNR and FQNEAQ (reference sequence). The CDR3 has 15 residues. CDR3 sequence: CASSHTVQGIEGYTF. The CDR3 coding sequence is TGTGCCAGCAGCCATACAGTACAGGGGATTGAGGGCTACACCTTC.

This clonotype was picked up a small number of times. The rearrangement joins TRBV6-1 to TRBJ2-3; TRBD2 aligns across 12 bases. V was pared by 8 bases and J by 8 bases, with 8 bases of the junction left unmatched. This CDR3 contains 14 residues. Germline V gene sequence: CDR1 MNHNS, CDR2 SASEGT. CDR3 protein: CASQTSGGPGTQYF. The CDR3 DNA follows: TGTGCCAGCCAGACTAGCGGGGGCCCTGGTACGCAGTATTTT.

The chain's CDR3 is CASSLGNGGLNTGELFF. The CDR3 region has the DNA TGCGCCAGCAGCTTGGGGAACGGGGGGCTCAACACCGGGGAGCTGTTTTTT. The genes are TRBV5-1 and TRBJ2-2, with TRBD2 as a possible D gene (7 bases). This CDR3 contains 17 residues. V was clipped by 0 bases and J by 2 bases, with 14 bases between them. The germline CDR1 and CDR2 sequences are SGHRS and YFSETQ. Looking up the rest from reference TRBV5-1 and TRBJ2-2 gives the full variable domain: KAGVTQTPRYLIKTRGQQVTLSCSPISGHRSVSWYQQTPGQGLQFLFEYFSETQRNKGNFPGRFSGRQFSNSRSEMNVSTLELGDSALYLCASSLGNGGLNTGELFFGEGSRLTVL.

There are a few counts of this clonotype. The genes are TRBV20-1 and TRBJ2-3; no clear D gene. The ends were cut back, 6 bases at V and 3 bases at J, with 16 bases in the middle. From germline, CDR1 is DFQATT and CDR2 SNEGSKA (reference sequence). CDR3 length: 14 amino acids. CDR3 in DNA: TGCAGTGCCAAAGACAAAGGCCGGACAGATACGCAGTATTTT. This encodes CSAKDKGRTDTQYF.

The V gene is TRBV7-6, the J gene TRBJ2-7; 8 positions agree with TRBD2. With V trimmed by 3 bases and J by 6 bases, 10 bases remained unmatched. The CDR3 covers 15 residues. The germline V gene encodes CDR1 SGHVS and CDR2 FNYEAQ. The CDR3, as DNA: TGTGCCAGCAGCTTTAATAGCGGGATCCCCACCGAGCAGTACTTC. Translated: CASSFNSGIPTEQYF.

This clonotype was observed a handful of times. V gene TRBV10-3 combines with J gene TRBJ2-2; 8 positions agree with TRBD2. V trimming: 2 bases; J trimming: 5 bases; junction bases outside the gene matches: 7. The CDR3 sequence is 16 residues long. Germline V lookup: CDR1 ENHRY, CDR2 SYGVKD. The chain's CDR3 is CAISERLAGDTGELFF. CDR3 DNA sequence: TGTGCCATCAGTGAGAGGCTAGCGGGCGATACCGGGGAGCTGTTTTTT.